This TCR beta chain is drawn from a study of shared clonotypes between healthy human individuals. CDR1 is SEHNR and CDR2 is FQNEAQ in the germline V gene (reference sequence). This CDR3 spans 16 amino acids. V was clipped by 5 bases and J by 1 base, with 18 bases between them. The naive CD8 subset, CD45RO-negative cells positively selected for CCR7, excluded terminally differentiated effector memory CD45RA+ cells. In the case of this clone: Antigen unknown.

The authors distributed each subset's genomic DNA evenly over several immunoSEQ plates. Each PCR replicate from the sorted subsets contained about 210 ng DNA, which is about 30,000 T cell genomes. Measured with immunoSEQ multiplex PCR; TCRdb has only the in-frame clones, and not every one. This sample has more than 2 million clones; 93% occur once, and the top ten carry 1.5% to 2%. Points from the study as a whole: Generally, estimated richness proved larger in naive subsets than it did in memory subsets. Around 5.3% of naive CD4 clonotypes were shared across a handful of donors.

V usage is TRBV7-9 and J usage is TRBJ2-7; D remains unclear. The sequencing sample was made of naive CD8+ T cells from PBMCs. The clonotype comes from a man between 18 and 35 years old in good health. Some clones in this sample may be carry-over from other donors' samples. The CDR3 loop is CASSHSSGYGSYEQYF. CDR3 nucleotides: TGTGCCAGCAGCCATTCGAGTGGGTACGGGTCCTACGAGCAGTACTTC.